The source of this T cell receptor beta chain is a study of T cells in Graves' hyperthyroidism and ophthalmopathy. There were TCR beta CDR3 regions amplified from RNA transcripts. The HTBI set primed first-round TCR CDR3 RT-PCR. TCRdb recomputed calls from the multiplex PCR reads with MiXCR, one row per CDR3 protein. Among nearly 600,000 distinct CDR3 sequences listed, approximately 15% were seen once. It was uncontrolled infection, other autoimmune disease, pregnancy or lactation that excluded patients. Germline V gene data show CDR1 as SGHAT and CDR2 as FQNNGV. Unmatched junction bases numbered 7, after V lost 4 bases and J lost 10 bases. The CDR3 is 14 amino acids.

Sequencing was done on a sample of blood. J is TRBJ2-1 and V is TRBV11-2, with 10 bases matching TRBD2. The receptor comes from a woman in her late teens or twenties with Graves' ophthalmopathy. CDR3 amino acids: CASSSEGLAPEQFF. The CDR3 DNA sequence: TGTGCCAGCAGCTCTGAGGGACTAGCGCCCGAGCAGTTCTTC.